The next 2 T cell receptor beta chains were all read from a single sample in a study of blood T cell repertoires in COVID-19. Clones were sequenced by immunoSEQ multiplex PCR, and TCRdb holds only the in-frame ones, with some missing. The sample carries approximately 270,000 clones, 70% to 90% recorded once. Sequencing was carried out using PBMCs or T cells enriched from blood (not recorded which). These receptors were taken from a woman between 25 and 40 years old who had recovered from COVID-19.

This chain joins TRBV28 and TRBJ2-5; possible D gene TRBD2, 5 bases. The germline gives CDR1 MDHEN, CDR2 SYDVKM. V lost 3 bases, J lost 2 bases, and 28 bases lay in between. The CDR3 consists of 20 residues. Written as DNA, the CDR3 is TGTGCCAGCAGTTTGTTTTTAGGACTGACACGGCAGTTAAAACAAGAGACCCAGTACTTC. Its protein is CASSLFLGLTRQLKQETQYF.

The V gene is TRBV6-4, the J gene TRBJ2-3; unclear D gene. The CDR3 contains 15 residues. Germline-derived CDR1 and CDR2 are MRHNA and SNTAGT. Trimming cost V 2 bases and J 0 bases, with 9 bases left between them. In DNA form, the CDR3 reads TGTGCCAGCAGTGACCGAGGAGTTAGCACAGATACGCAGTATTTT. Its protein is CASSDRGVSTDTQYF.